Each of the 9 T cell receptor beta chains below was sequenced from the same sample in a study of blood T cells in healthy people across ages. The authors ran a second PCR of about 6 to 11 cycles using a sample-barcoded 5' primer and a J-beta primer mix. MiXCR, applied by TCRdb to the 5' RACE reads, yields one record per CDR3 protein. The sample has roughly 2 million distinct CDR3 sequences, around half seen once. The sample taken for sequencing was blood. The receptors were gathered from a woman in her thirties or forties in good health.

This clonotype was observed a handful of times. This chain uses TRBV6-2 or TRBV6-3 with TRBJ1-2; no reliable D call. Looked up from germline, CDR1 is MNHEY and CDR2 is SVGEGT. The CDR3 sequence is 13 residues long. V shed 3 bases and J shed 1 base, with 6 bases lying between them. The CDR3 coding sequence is TGTGCCAGCAGTTATCTCGATAACTATGGCTACACCTTC. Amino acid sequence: CASSYLDNYGYTF.

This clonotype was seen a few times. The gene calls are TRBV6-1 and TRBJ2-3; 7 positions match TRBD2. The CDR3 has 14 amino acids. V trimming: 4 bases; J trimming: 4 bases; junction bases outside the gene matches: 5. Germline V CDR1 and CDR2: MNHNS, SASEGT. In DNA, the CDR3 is TGTGCCAGCAGTGGTGGACTAGATCCAGATACGCAGTATTTT. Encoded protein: CASSGGLDPDTQYF.

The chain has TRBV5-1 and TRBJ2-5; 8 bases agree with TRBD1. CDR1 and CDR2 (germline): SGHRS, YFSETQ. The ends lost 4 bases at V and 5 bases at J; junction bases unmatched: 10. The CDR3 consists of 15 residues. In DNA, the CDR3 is TGCGCCAGCAGCCATCAAGACAGGGGTTGGGAGACCCAGTACTTC. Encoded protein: CASSHQDRGWETQYF.

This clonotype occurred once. DNA of the CDR3: TGTGCCAGCAAGATGGATGGGGTGGGCGAGACCCAGTACTTC. It codes for CASKMDGVGETQYF. The V and J genes are TRBV5-6 and TRBJ2-5, with no clear D. The CDR3 consists of 14 residues. Germline V gene sequence: CDR1 SGHDT, CDR2 YYEEEE. Trimming left V 6 bases short and J 5 bases short, with 17 bases between. Full variable domain (remainder filled in from reference TRBV5-6 and TRBJ2-5): DAGVTQSPTHLIKTRGQQVTLRCSPKSGHDTVSWYQQALGQGPQFIFQYYEEEERQRGNFPDRFSGHQFPNYSSELNVNALLLGDSALYLCASKMDGVGETQYFGPGTRLLVL.

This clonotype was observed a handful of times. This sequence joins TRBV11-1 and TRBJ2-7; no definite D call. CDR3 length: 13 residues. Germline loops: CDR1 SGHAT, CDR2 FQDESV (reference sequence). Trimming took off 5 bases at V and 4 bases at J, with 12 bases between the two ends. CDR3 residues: CASSPMTRYEQYF. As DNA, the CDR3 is TGTGCCAGCAGCCCAATGACTCGTTACGAGCAGTACTTC.

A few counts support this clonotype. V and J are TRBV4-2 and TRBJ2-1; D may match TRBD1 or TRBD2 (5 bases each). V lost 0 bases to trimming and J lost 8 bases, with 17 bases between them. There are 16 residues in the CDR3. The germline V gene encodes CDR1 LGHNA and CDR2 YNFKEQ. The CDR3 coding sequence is TGTGCCAGCAGCCAAGAATCGGGCGAGGGGTTGCATGAGCAGTTCTTC. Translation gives CASSQESGEGLHEQFF.

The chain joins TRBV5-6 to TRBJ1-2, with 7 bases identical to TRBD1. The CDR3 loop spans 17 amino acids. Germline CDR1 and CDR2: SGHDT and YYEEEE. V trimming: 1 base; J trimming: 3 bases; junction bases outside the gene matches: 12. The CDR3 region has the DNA TGTGCCAGCAGCTTGATGATCCAGGGGGTCCCTCACTATGGCTACACCTTC. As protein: CASSLMIQGVPHYGYTF.

This chain's CDR3 is CASSRTQGNFYEQYF. In DNA form, the CDR3 reads TGCGCCAGCAGCCGGACACAGGGAAACTTCTACGAGCAGTACTTC. The chain recombines TRBV4-1 with TRBJ2-7, with a tentative D call TRBD1 (6 bases). CDR1 MGHRA and CDR2 YSYEKL come from the germline V gene. V lost 4 bases and J lost 3, with 16 bases in between. The CDR3 spans 15 residues.

CDR3 in amino acids: CASSLQGGLIPDTQYF. In nucleotides, the CDR3 is TGTGCCAGCAGCTTACAAGGCGGACTCATACCAGATACGCAGTATTTT. The chain recombines TRBV7-2 with TRBJ2-3, with D possibly being TRBD2 (5 bases). Germline CDR1 SGHTA, CDR2 FQGNSA. V shed 2 bases and J shed 4 bases, with 16 bases lying between them. This CDR3 is 16 amino acids long.